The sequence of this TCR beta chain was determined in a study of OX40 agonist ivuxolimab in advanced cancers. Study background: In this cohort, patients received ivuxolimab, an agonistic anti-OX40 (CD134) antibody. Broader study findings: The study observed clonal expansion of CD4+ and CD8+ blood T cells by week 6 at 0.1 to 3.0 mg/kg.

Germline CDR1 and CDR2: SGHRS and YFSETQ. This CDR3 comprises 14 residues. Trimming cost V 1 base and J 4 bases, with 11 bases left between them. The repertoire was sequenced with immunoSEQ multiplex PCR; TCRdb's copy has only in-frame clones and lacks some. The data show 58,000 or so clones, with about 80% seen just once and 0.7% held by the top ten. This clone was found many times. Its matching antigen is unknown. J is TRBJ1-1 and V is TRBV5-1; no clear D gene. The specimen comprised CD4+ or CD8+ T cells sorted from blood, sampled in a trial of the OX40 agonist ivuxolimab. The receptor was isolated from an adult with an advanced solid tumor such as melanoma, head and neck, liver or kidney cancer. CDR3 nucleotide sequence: TGCGCCAGCAGCTTGAACAGTGAAATCACTGAAGCTTTCTTT. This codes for CASSLNSEITEAFF.